The 5 T cell receptor beta chains below were found in one sample sequenced in a study of T cell changes during pregnancy in multiple sclerosis. Sequencing was performed with immunoSEQ multiplex PCR; in TCRdb, only in-frame clones are kept and a portion is missing. The sample yields more than 70,000 clones, roughly 90% seen once. Sequenced material: peripheral blood, taken before pregnancy. The receptor set was obtained from a female donor with multiple sclerosis, enrolled in a pregnancy study.

The J gene is TRBJ2-5, the V gene TRBV11-3, with 11 bases identical to TRBD2. CDR3 length: 18 amino acids. J lost 3 bases, V lost 1 base, and 10 bases had no gene match. The germline gives CDR1 SGHNT, CDR2 YENEEA. CDR3 in DNA: TGTGCCAGCAGCTTAGGTAGCGGGGGGGCCGGGGGCAAAGAGACCCAGTACTTC. Its translation: CASSLGSGGAGGKETQYF.

The CDR3: CASRHPGLAGFGEQFF. CDR3 nucleotides: TGTGCCAGCAGACATCCGGGACTAGCGGGATTCGGTGAGCAGTTCTTC. The chain uses TRBV5-4 and TRBJ2-1; 13 nucleotides match TRBD2. Per germline, CDR1 SGHNT and CDR2 YYREEE (reference sequence). Trimming cost V 5 bases and J 9 bases; bases outside gene matches: 11. This CDR3 region has 16 residues.

The rearrangement links TRBV9 to TRBJ2-1; TRBD2 agrees at 12 bases. J was trimmed by 10 bases and V by 2 bases; bases with no gene match: 7. CDR1 and CDR2 (germline): SGDLS, YYNGEE. This CDR3 contains 15 residues. In nucleotides, the CDR3 is TGTGCCAGCAGCGTTGAACTAGCGGGAGGACGGGAGCAGTTCTTC. Translation: CASSVELAGGREQFF.

The chain employs TRBV28 and TRBJ2-2, with D possibly TRBD1 on 5 matching bases. CDR3 length equals 15 residues. V was cut by 5 bases and J by 1 base, with 11 bases left in between. Germline CDR1 and CDR2: MDHEN and SYDVKM. The CDR3 loop is CASSLTVENTGELFF. The CDR3 nucleotides are TGTGCCAGCAGTCTGACAGTAGAGAACACCGGGGAGCTGTTTTTT.

CDR3 amino acids: CASSSVNTEAFF. The CDR3 DNA sequence: TGTGCCAGCAGCTCTGTAAACACTGAAGCTTTCTTT. The rearrangement links TRBV11-3 to TRBJ1-1; no clear D gene. The CDR3 extends over 12 amino acids. Germline V lookup: CDR1 SGHNT, CDR2 YENEEA. The germline V and J ends were trimmed by 4 bases and 2 bases, with 5 bases remaining between them.